The entry below describes one TCR beta chain. These data originate in a study of PD-L1 blockade in urothelial cancer. The CDR3 is 14 residues long. V lost 2 bases, J lost 4 bases, and 4 bases stayed unmatched. Per germline, CDR1 KGHSH and CDR2 LQKENI. Synthetically made TCR analog templates were put into each PCR as spikes. Measured with immunoSEQ multiplex PCR; TCRdb has only the in-frame clones, and not every one. The profile shows some 84,000 clones, roughly 87% of them singletons. The material sequenced was PBMCs, taken around atezolizumab (anti-PD-L1) treatment. The rearrangement links TRBV18 to TRBJ2-5; 7 nucleotides align to TRBD1. This TCR came from a woman between 70 and 85 years old with urothelial cancer. The CDR3 is CASSPGQVGETQYF. CDR3 sequence (DNA): TGTGCCAGCTCACCAGGACAGGTGGGAGAGACCCAGTACTTC. Complete variable domain (other parts from reference TRBV18 and TRBJ2-5): NAGVMQNPRHLVRRRGQEARLRCSPMKGHSHVYWYRQLPEEGLKFMVYLQKENIIDESGMPKERFSAEFPKEGPSILRIQQVVRGDSAAYFCASSPGQVGETQYFGPGTRLLVL.